A selection of T cell receptor beta chains follows, all from one sample in a study of post-analysis software for immune sequencing data. TCRdb itself ran the PCR reads through MiXCR, one entry per CDR3 protein. Of hundreds of thousands of distinct CDR3 sequences listed, roughly 27% are singletons. Sequencing was performed on blood. Receptor source: a girl between 5 and 17 years old with multiple sclerosis. The conserved cysteine and the conserved F or W are not part of the CDR3 here. The order of the fields is CDR3 length, J gene, V gene, D gene, CDR3 protein. A D gene is named only where the DNA matches it firmly.

cdr3_length: 13; j_call: TRBJ2-7; v_call: TRBV2; d_call: .; cdr3_aa: ASSVVAGSSYEQY
cdr3_length: 11; j_call: TRBJ2-7; v_call: TRBV20-1; d_call: .; cdr3_aa: SAPPGPDYEQY
cdr3_length: 12; j_call: TRBJ1-1; v_call: TRBV7-9; d_call: TRBD1; cdr3_aa: ASSKQGGNTEAF
cdr3_length: 9; j_call: TRBJ2-3; v_call: TRBV12-3/TRBV12-4; d_call: .; cdr3_aa: ASANTDTQY
cdr3_length: 11; j_call: TRBJ1-2; v_call: TRBV7-2; d_call: .; cdr3_aa: ASRYLTNYGYT
cdr3_length: 13; j_call: TRBJ2-5; v_call: TRBV7-2; d_call: TRBD2; cdr3_aa: ASRPIAGGQETQY
cdr3_length: 11; j_call: TRBJ1-1; v_call: TRBV27; d_call: .; cdr3_aa: ASSLIRDGEAF
cdr3_length: 12; j_call: TRBJ1-2; v_call: TRBV5-5; d_call: .; cdr3_aa: ASSLVRTNYGYT
cdr3_length: 14; j_call: TRBJ2-4; v_call: TRBV28; d_call: .; cdr3_aa: ASSPDFGVGKNIRY
cdr3_length: 12; j_call: TRBJ2-7; v_call: TRBV29-1; d_call: .; cdr3_aa: SVGVGRGAYEQY
cdr3_length: 12; j_call: TRBJ2-5; v_call: TRBV28; d_call: TRBD2; cdr3_aa: ASRGLAAGETQY
cdr3_length: 12; j_call: TRBJ2-3; v_call: TRBV20-1; d_call: .; cdr3_aa: SASYMVWGDTQY
cdr3_length: 13; j_call: TRBJ2-1; v_call: TRBV28; d_call: TRBD1; cdr3_aa: ASSEKGQGRDEQF
cdr3_length: 14; j_call: TRBJ1-4; v_call: TRBV25-1; d_call: .; cdr3_aa: ASSARRGGGNEKLF
cdr3_length: 14; j_call: TRBJ1-2; v_call: TRBV7-9; d_call: .; cdr3_aa: ASSKVTPDPHYGYT
cdr3_length: 11; j_call: TRBJ2-7; v_call: TRBV5-1; d_call: .; cdr3_aa: ASSLGAGYEQY
cdr3_length: 12; j_call: TRBJ1-5; v_call: TRBV6-2/TRBV6-3; d_call: .; cdr3_aa: ASSYVGSDQPQH
cdr3_length: 14; j_call: TRBJ2-3; v_call: TRBV7-2; d_call: TRBD1; cdr3_aa: ASTSRTGTSTDTQY
cdr3_length: 11; j_call: TRBJ2-4; v_call: TRBV18; d_call: .; cdr3_aa: ASSPGRKNIQY
cdr3_length: 13; j_call: TRBJ1-1; v_call: TRBV7-2; d_call: TRBD1; cdr3_aa: ASSLTARGTSEAF
cdr3_length: 10; j_call: TRBJ2-1; v_call: TRBV28; d_call: .; cdr3_aa: ASSQEYNEQF
cdr3_length: 12; j_call: TRBJ2-5; v_call: TRBV9; d_call: .; cdr3_aa: ASSEDSRQETQY
cdr3_length: 15; j_call: TRBJ2-7; v_call: TRBV6-5; d_call: .; cdr3_aa: ASSYVWGGGEYYEQY